The clone carrying this T cell receptor beta chain was detected only a few times. Germline V gene sequence: CDR1 SQVTM, CDR2 ANQGSEA. Trimming pared 1 base from V and 2 bases from J, leaving 6 bases between. The CDR3 totals 13 residues. Using unique molecular identifiers, the investigators prepared the TCRbeta library. TCRdb fed the PCR reads into MiXCR, producing one record per CDR3 protein. The table shows hundreds of thousands of distinct CDR3 sequences, with about 24% occurring only once. The data originate from a study of T-cell reconstitution after alpha-beta-depleted transplantation in children.

The sequence was obtained from a female patient aged 2-10 years who had a stem cell transplant for congenital amegakaryocytic thrombocytopenia, so the T cells may come from the graft donor. Source: PBMCs, mostly from graft donor cells, taken 360 days after TCRalphabeta/CD19-depleted stem cell transplant. The chain joins TRBV29-1 to TRBJ2-1; unclear D gene. CDR3 loop: CSVEAGTYNEQFF. CDR3 nucleotide sequence: TGCAGCGTTGAAGCGGGCACCTACAATGAGCAGTTCTTC.